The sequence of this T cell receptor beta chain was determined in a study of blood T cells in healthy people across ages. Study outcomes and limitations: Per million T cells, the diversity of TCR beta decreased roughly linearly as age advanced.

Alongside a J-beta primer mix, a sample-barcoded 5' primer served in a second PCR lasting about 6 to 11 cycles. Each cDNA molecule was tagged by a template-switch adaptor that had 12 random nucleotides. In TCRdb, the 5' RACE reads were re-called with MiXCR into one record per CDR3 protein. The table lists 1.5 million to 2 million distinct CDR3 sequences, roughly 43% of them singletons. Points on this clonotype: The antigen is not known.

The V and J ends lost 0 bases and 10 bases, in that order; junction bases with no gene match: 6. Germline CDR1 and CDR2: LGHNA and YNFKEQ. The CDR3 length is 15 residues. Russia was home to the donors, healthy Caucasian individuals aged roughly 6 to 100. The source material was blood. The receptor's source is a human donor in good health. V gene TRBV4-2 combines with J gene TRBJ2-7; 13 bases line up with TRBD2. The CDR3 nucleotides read TGTGCCAGCAGCCAAGATAGACTAGCGGGGGGAACCCAGTACTTC. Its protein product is CASSQDRLAGGTQYF.